One sample yielded the 3 T cell receptor beta chains listed below, sequenced in a study of monozygotic twins with inflammatory bowel disease. TCRdb re-called the 5' RACE reads; every CDR3 protein appears as one record, without DNA. The table lists over 130,000 distinct CDR3 sequences. The sequencing input was blood. The receptors derive from a human donor with ulcerative colitis or Crohn's disease, or a healthy co-twin of an affected twin (not recorded which).

This chain joins TRBV5-1 and TRBJ2-7; no DNA is available, so the TRBD1 call from TCRdb remains unchecked. The CDR3 runs to 15 residues. The germline V gene has CDR1 SGHRS and CDR2 YFSETQ. The CDR3: CASSPREGSSYEQYF.

V and J are TRBV6-2 or TRBV6-3 and TRBJ1-1; the TCRdb D gene call, TRBD1, has no DNA to confirm it. The CDR3 loop spans 14 amino acids. Germline CDR1 MNHEY, CDR2 SVGEGT. The CDR3: CASSTGGLNTEAFF.

The chain carries TRBV5-5 and TRBJ1-2; absent DNA, TCRdb's TRBD1 call cannot be checked. Germline-derived CDR1 and CDR2 are SGHKS and YYEKEE (reference sequence). This CDR3 has 13 amino acids. CDR3 in amino acids: CASRTGTNYGYTF.